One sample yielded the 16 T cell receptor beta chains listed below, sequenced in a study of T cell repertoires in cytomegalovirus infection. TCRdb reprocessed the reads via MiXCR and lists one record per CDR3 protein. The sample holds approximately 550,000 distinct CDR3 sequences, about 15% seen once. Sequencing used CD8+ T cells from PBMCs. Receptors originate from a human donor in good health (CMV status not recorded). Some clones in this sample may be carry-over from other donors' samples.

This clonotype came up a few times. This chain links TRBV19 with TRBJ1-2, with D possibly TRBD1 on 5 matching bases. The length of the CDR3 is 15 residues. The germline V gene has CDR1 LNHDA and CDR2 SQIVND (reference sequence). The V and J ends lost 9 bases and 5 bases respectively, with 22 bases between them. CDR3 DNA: TGTGCCAGCTTCCGGTGGGACTCGGCGGAGTATGGCTACACCTTC. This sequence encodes CASFRWDSAEYGYTF. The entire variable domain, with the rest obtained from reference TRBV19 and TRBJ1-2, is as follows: DGGITQSPKYLFRKEGQNVTLSCEQNLNHDAMYWYRQDPGQGLRLIYYSQIVNDFQKGDIAEGYSVSREKKESFPLTVTSAQKNPTAFYLCASFRWDSAEYGYTFGSGTRLTVV.

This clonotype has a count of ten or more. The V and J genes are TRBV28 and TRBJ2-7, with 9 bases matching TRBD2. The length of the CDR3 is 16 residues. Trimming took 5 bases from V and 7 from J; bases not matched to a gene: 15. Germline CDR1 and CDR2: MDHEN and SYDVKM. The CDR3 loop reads CASSEAREGEWSEQYF. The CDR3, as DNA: TGTGCCAGCAGTGAGGCGCGGGAGGGCGAGTGGAGTGAGCAGTACTTC.

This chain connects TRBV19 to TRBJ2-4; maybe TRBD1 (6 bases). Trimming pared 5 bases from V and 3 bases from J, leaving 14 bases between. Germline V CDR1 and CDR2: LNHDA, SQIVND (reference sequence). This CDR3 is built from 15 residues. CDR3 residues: CASSLRTEHKNIQYF. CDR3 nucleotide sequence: TGTGCCAGTAGTCTGCGGACAGAACACAAAAACATTCAGTACTTC.

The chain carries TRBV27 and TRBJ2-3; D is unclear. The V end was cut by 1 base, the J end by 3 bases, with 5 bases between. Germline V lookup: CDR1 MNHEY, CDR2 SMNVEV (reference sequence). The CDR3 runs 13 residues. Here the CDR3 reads CASSLYFTDTQYF. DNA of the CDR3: TGTGCCAGCAGTTTATATTTTACAGATACGCAGTATTTT.

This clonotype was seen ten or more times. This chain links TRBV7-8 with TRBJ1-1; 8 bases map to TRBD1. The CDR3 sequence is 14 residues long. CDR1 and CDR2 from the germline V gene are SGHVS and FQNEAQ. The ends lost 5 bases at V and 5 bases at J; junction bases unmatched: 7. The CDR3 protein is CASSLQGAGTEAFF. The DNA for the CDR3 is TGTGCCAGCAGCCTCCAGGGGGCAGGTACTGAAGCTTTCTTT.

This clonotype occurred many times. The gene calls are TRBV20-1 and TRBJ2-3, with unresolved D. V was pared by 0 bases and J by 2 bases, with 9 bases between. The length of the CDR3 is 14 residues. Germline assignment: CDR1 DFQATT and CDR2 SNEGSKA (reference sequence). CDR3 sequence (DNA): TGCAGTGCTAGAGATGTATACATCACAGATACGCAGTATTTT. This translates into CSARDVYITDTQYF.

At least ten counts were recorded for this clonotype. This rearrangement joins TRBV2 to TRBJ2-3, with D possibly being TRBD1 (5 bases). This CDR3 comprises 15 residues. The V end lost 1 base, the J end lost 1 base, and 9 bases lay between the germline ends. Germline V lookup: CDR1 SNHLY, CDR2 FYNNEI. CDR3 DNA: TGTGCCAGCAGTGAAGAGGGGATACGCACAGATACGCAGTATTTT. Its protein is CASSEEGIRTDTQYF.

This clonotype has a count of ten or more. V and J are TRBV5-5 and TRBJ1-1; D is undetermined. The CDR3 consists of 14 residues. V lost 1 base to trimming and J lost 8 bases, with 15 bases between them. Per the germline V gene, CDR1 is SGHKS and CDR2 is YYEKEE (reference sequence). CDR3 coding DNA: TGTGCCAGCAGCTTGCATGGAAACACTGGGGAAGCTTTCTTT. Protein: CASSLHGNTGEAFF.

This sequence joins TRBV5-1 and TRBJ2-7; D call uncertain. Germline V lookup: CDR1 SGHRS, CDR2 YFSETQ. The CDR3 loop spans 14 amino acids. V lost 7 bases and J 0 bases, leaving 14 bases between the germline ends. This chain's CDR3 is CASAKTASSYEQYF. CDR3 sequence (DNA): TGCGCCAGCGCGAAGACGGCGTCCTCCTACGAGCAGTACTTC.

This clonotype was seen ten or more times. The CDR3 region is CASSSALNWDQPQHF. CDR3 nucleotide sequence: TGTGCCAGCAGTTCGGCGCTTAACTGGGATCAGCCCCAGCATTTT. This chain links TRBV7-9 with TRBJ1-5; D not resolved. The V gene's germline CDR1 is SEHNR and CDR2 FQNEAQ (reference sequence). The V end was cut by 6 bases, the J end by 5 bases, with 17 bases between. CDR3 size: 15 residues.

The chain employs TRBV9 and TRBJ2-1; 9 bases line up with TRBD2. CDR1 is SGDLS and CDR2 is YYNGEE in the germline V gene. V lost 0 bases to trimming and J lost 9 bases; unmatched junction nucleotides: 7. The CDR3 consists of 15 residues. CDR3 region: CASSVEGGRAGEQFF. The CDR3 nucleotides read TGTGCCAGCAGCGTAGAAGGCGGGAGGGCCGGTGAGCAGTTCTTC.

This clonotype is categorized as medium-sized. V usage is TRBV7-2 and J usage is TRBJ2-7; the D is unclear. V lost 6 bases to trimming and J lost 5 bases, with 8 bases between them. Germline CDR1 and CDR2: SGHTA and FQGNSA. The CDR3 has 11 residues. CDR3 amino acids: CASSYTDEQYF. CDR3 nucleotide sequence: TGTGCCAGCAGTTACACAGACGAGCAGTACTTC.

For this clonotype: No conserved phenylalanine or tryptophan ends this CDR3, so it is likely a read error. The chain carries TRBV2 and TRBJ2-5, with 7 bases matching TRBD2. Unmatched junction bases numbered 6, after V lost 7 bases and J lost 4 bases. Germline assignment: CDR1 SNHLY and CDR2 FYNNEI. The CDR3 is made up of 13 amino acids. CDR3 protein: CASIGEGPETQYL. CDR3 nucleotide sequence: TGTGCCAGCATAGGGGAGGGCCCAGAGACCCAGTACTTA.

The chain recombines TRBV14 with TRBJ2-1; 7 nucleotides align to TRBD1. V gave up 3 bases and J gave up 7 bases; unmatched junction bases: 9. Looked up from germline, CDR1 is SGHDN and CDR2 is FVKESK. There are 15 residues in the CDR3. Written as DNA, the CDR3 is TGTGCCAGCAGCCAGAGACCAGAGGGGGCGAATGAGCAGTTCTTC. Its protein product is CASSQRPEGANEQFF.

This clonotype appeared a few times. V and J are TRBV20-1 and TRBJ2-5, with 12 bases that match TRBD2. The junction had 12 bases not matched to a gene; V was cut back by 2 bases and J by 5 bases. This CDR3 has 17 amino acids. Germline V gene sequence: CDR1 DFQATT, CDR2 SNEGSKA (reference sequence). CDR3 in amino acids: CSARQPSTSGRGETQYF. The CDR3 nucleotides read TGCAGTGCTAGACAACCTTCGACTAGCGGGAGAGGGGAGACCCAGTACTTC.

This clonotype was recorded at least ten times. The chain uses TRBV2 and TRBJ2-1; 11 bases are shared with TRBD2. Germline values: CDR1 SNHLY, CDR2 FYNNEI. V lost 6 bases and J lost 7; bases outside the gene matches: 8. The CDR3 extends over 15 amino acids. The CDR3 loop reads CASSPPSGRPNEQFF. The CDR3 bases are TGTGCCAGCAGCCCACCTAGCGGGAGGCCTAATGAGCAGTTCTTC.